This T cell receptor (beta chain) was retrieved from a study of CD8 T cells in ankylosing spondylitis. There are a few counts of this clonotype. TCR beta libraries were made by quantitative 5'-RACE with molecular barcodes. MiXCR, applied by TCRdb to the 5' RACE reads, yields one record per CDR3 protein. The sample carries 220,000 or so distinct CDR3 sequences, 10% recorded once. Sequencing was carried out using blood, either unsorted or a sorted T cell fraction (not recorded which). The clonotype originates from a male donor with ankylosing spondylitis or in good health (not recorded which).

The CDR3 reads CASSRGRTEMNTEAFF. The CDR3 DNA is TGTGCCAGCAGCCGCGGAAGGACGGAGATGAACACTGAAGCTTTCTTT. V and J are TRBV7-9 and TRBJ1-1; D gene uncertain. V was shortened by 5 bases and J by 0 bases, with 16 bases between the two germline ends. Per germline, CDR1 SEHNR and CDR2 FQNEAQ (reference sequence). There are 16 residues in the CDR3.